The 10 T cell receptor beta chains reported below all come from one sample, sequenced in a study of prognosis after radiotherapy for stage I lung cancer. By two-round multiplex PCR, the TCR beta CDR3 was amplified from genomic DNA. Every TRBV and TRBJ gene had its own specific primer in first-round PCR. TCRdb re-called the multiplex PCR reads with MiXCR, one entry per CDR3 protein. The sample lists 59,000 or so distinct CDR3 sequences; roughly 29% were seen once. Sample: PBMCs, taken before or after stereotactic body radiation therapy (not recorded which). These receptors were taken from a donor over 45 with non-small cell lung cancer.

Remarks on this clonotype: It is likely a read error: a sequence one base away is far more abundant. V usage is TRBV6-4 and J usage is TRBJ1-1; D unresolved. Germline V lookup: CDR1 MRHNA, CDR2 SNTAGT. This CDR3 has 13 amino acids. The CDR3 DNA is TGTGCCAGCAGTTTAGGATTGAACACTGAATCTTTCTTT. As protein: CASSLGLNTESFF.

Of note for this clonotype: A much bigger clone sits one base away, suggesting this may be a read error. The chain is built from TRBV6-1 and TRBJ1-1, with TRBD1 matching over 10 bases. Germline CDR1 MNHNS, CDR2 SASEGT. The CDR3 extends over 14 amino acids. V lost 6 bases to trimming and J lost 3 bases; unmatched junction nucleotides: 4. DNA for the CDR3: TGTGCCAGCAGGGGACAGGGGATCGACACTGAAGCTTTCTTT. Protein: CASRGQGIDTEAFF.

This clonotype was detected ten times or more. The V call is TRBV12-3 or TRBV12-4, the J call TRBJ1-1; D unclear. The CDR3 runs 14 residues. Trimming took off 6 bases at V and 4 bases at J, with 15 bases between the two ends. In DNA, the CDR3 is TGTGCCAGCAGCCGGACCAGAAAGGGCACTGAAGCTTTCTTT. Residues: CASSRTRKGTEAFF.

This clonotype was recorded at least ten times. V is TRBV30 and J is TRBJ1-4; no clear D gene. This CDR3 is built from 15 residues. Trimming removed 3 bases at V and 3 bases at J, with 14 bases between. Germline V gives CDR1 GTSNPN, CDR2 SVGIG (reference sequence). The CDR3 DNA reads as TGTGCCTGGAGCCAACACTGGCGGCCTAATGAAAAACTGTTTTTT. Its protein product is CAWSQHWRPNEKLFF.

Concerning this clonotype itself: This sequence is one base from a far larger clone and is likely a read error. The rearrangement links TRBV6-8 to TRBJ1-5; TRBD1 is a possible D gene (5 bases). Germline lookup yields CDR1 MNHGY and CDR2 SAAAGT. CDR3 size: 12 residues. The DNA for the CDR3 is TGTACCAGCTCCAGGGCAAATCAGCCCCAGCATTTT. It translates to CTSSRANQPQHF.

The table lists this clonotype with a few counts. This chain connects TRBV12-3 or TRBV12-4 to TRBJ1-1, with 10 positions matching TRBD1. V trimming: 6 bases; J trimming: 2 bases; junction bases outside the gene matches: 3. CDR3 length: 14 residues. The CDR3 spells CASSRQGANTEAFF. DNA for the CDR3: TGTGCCAGCAGCAGACAGGGGGCTAACACTGAAGCTTTCTTT.

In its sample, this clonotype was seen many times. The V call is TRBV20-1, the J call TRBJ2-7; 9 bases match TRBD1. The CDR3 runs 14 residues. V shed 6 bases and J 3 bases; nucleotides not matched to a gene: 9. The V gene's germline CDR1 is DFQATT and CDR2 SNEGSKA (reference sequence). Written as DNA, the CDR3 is TGCAGTGCGGCCTGGGACAGGGCTAACTACGAGCAGTACTTC. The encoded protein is CSAAWDRANYEQYF.

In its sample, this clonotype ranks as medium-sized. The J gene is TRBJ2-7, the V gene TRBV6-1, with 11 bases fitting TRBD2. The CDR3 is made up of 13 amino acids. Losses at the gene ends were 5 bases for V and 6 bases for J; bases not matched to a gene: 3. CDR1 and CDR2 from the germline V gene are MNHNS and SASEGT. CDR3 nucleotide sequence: TGTGCCAGCAGTCGCGGACTAGCGGGCGAGCAGTACTTC. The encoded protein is CASSRGLAGEQYF.

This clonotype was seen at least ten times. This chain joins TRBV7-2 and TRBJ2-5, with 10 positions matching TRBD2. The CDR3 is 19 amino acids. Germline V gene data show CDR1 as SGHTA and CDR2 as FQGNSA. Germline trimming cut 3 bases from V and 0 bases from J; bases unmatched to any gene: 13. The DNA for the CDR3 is TGTGCCAGCAGCTTTTTTGCTAGCGGGGGCAGCTTGTACCAAGAGACCCAGTACTTC. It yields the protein CASSFFASGGSLYQETQYF.

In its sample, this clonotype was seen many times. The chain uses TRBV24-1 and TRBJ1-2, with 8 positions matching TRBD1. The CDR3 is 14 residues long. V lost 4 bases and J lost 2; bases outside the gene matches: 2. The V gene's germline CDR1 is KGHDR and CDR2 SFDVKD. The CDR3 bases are TGTGCCACCAGTGACCGGACAGGGAACTATGGCTACACCTTC. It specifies CATSDRTGNYGYTF.